Below are 10 T cell receptor beta chains sequenced from a single sample in a study of shared clonotypes between healthy human individuals. The protocol was immunoSEQ multiplex PCR, while the TCRdb copy is restricted to in-frame clones and leaves out a portion. The top ten clones hold about 1.1% of a sample with 2 million or so clones, just under 95% of them seen once. The naive CD8 fraction comprised CD45RO-negative cells positively selected for CCR7 and excluded terminally differentiated effector memory CD45RA+ cells. The sequenced sample was naive CD8+ T cells sorted from blood. The receptors derive from a man aged 18 to 30 in good health.

The CDR3 is CASRDNDQETQYF. CDR3 nucleotides: TGTGCCAGCAGAGACAATGACCAAGAGACCCAGTACTTC. The chain links TRBV6-6 to TRBJ2-5; the D is unclear. V was cut by 6 bases and J by 0 bases, with 8 bases left in between. This CDR3 spans 13 amino acids. Germline V lookup: CDR1 MNHNY, CDR2 SVGAGI (reference sequence).

The CDR3 nucleotides are TGTGCCAGCAGTGCCCCGGGTTGGGAGACCCAGTACTTC. Translated, it gives CASSAPGWETQYF. The V gene is TRBV25-1, the J gene TRBJ2-5; no clear D. The ends were cut back, 4 bases at V and 5 bases at J, with 11 bases in the middle. Germline-derived CDR1 and CDR2 are MGHDK and SYGVNS. This CDR3 has 13 amino acids.

This clone occurred a few times. J is TRBJ1-2 and V is TRBV28; D is perhaps TRBD1 (5 bases). There are 12 residues in the CDR3. The germline gives CDR1 MDHEN, CDR2 SYDVKM. The V end lost 4 bases, the J end lost 8 bases, and 11 bases lay between the germline ends. CDR3 sequence reads: CASSSAGIGYTF. The CDR3 DNA reads as TGTGCCAGCAGTTCCGCAGGGATCGGCTACACCTTC.

V and J are TRBV11-2 and TRBJ2-1, with D hard to call. The V end was cut by 5 bases, the J end by 2 bases, with 4 bases between. Germline CDR1 and CDR2: SGHAT and FQNNGV. The CDR3 has 12 residues. The CDR3 is CASSLTYNEQFF. In DNA, the CDR3 is TGTGCCAGCAGCCTTACCTACAATGAGCAGTTCTTC.

This clone was seen a single time. This chain joins TRBV25-1 and TRBJ1-3; 7 bases align to TRBD1. Germline CDR1 and CDR2: MGHDK and SYGVNS. The ends lost 5 bases at V and 1 base at J; junction bases unmatched: 8. The CDR3 spans 16 residues. CDR3 nucleotide sequence: TGTGCCAGCAGTAAAGACAGGGAAGGGTCTGGAAACACCATATATTTT. This sequence encodes CASSKDREGSGNTIYF.

This clone has just one count. The gene calls are TRBV7-8 and TRBJ1-1; unclear D gene. CDR3 length: 12 residues. V was trimmed by 3 bases and J by 6 bases, leaving 8 bases between them. Looked up from germline, CDR1 is SGHVS and CDR2 is FQNEAQ. CDR3 nucleotide sequence: TGTGCCAGCAGCTTTAGTACGGCTGAAGCTTTCTTT. As protein: CASSFSTAEAFF.

The V gene is TRBV27, the J gene TRBJ2-3; D unclear. Trimming cost V 6 bases and J 2 bases, with 15 bases left between them. The CDR3 has 15 residues. Germline V CDR1 and CDR2: MNHEY, SMNVEV (reference sequence). The CDR3 bases are TGTGCCAGCAGCCTCGGACCTATCTCCACAGATACGCAGTATTTT. It codes for CASSLGPISTDTQYF.

The chain is built from TRBV7-6 and TRBJ2-2, with D unresolved. The CDR3 extends over 14 amino acids. Germline V CDR1 and CDR2: SGHVS, FNYEAQ. V lost 4 bases to trimming and J lost 4 bases, with 10 bases between them. The CDR3: CASSYGEGTGELFF. The CDR3 bases are TGTGCCAGCAGCTATGGAGAAGGCACCGGGGAGCTGTTTTTT.

The V gene is TRBV10-3, the J gene TRBJ1-5; D possibly corresponds to TRBD1 (5 bases). From germline, CDR1 is ENHRY and CDR2 SYGVKD. The CDR3 contains 16 residues. Trimming took off 0 bases at V and 0 bases at J, with 9 bases between the two ends. The CDR3 coding sequence is TGTGCCATCAGTGAGTCCGACAGTAATAGCAATCAGCCCCAGCATTTT. Protein sequence: CAISESDSNSNQPQHF.

Notes on this clone: Other DNA sequences from this sample encode an identical CDR3 as well. The chain combines TRBV5-6 with TRBJ2-7; TRBD2 matches at 10 bases. The CDR3 has 15 residues. The germline V gene encodes CDR1 SGHDT and CDR2 YYEEEE. With 0 bases clipped from V and 0 bases from J, the junction kept 0 bases outside the gene matches. CDR3 bases: TGTGCCAGCAGCTTGGGACTAGCGGGCTCCTACGAGCAGTACTTC. Protein product: CASSLGLAGSYEQYF.